This T cell receptor beta chain was obtained from a study of T cell repertoires in cytomegalovirus infection. For the study at large: Well-studied HLA-B-restricted epitopes and recently identified HLA-C-restricted epitopes of CMV were both used in the study. TCR beta signatures that were public indicated CMV infection and matching HLA type.

Losses at the gene ends were 6 bases for V and 2 bases for J; bases not matched to a gene: 9. Germline CDR1 and CDR2: SEHNR and FQNEAQ (reference sequence). The CDR3 extends over 15 amino acids. MiXCR, applied by TCRdb to the reads, yields one record per CDR3 protein. The sample has tens of thousands of distinct CDR3 sequences, 20% to 25% seen once. A remark on this clonotype: Its antigen remains unknown.

This chain joins TRBV7-9 and TRBJ2-7; 8 bases align to TRBD1. The source material was CD8+ T cells from cultured PBMCs, sampled from culture after CMV antigen stimulation. The sequence was collected from a human donor in good health (CMV status not recorded). Some clones in this sample may be carry-over from other donors' samples. The CDR3 coding sequence is TGTGCCAGCAGTTCTTCCGGGACAGGAACCTACGAGCAGTACTTC. It codes for CASSSSGTGTYEQYF. The full variable domain, in which reference TRBV7-9 and TRBJ2-7 provide the parts outside the CDR3, is DTGVSQNPRHKITKRGQNVTFRCDPISEHNRLYWYRQTLGQGPEFLTYFQNEAQLEKSRLLSDRFSAERPKGSFSTLEIQRTEQGDSAMYLCASSSSGTGTYEQYFGPGTRLTVT.